The next 14 T cell receptor beta chains were all read from a single sample in a study of cytomegalovirus exposure and HLA in healthy donors. Primers: 60 Vbeta forward and 13 Jbeta reverse. The method was immunoSEQ multiplex PCR; TCRdb's version includes in-frame clones alone and lacks a portion of them. Of 97,000 or so clones listed, roughly 76% are singletons. Sequenced: PBMCs. These receptors all come from a man between 45 and 60 years old in good health and CMV-seronegative.

This chain connects TRBV2 to TRBJ2-7, with TRBD2 matching 8 bases. CDR1 is SNHLY, CDR2 FYNNEI, per germline. The CDR3 runs to 15 residues. J gave up 1 base and V 0 bases, and 2 bases lay outside the gene matches. DNA for the CDR3: TGTGCCAGCAGTGAAGCCGGGGGGGCATCCTACGAGCAGTACTTC. It encodes CASSEAGGASYEQYF.

The sample holds one count of this clone. The chain joins TRBV6-1 to TRBJ2-5, with D perhaps TRBD1 (6 bases). The tail of the sequence fits TRBJ2-7 better, so the J call may be wrong. In germline, CDR1 is MNHNS, CDR2 SASEGT. The length of the CDR3 is 14 residues. The CDR3 sequence: CASSVQWGHYEQYF. CDR3 in DNA: TGTGCCAGCAGTGTTCAATGGGGGCACTACGAGCAGTACTTC.

This chain joins TRBV29-1 and TRBJ2-7, with TRBD2 as a possible D gene (6 bases). The length of the CDR3 is 11 residues. Per the germline V gene, CDR1 is SQVTM and CDR2 is ANQGSEA. Trimming left V 4 bases short and J 6 bases short, with 10 bases between. CDR3 residues: CSVAGDGEQYF. CDR3 nucleotide sequence: TGCAGCGTTGCGGGGGACGGCGAGCAGTACTTC.

This clone turned up a few times. V usage is TRBV6-5 and J usage is TRBJ2-3; no clear D gene. Looked up from germline, CDR1 is MNHEY and CDR2 is SVGAGI. V lost 6 bases and J lost 0, with 10 bases in between. The CDR3 contains 14 residues. The CDR3 loop reads CASRRSISTDTQYF. The CDR3 DNA reads TGTGCCAGCAGGAGAAGCATTAGCACAGATACGCAGTATTTT.

In its sample, this clone was seen a few times. This chain joins TRBV6-6 and TRBJ2-7; TRBD1 might be the D (6 bases). Germline V CDR1 and CDR2: MNHNY, SVGAGI (reference sequence). V shed 6 bases and J shed 5 bases, with 14 bases lying between them. This CDR3 contains 13 residues. CDR3 coding DNA: TGTGCCAGCAGCATTCCCTCAGGGGACGAGCAGTACTTC. This gives the protein CASSIPSGDEQYF.

The genes are TRBV18 and TRBJ1-1; D remains ambiguous. V gave up 6 bases and J gave up 1 base, with 9 bases separating them. The CDR3 is made up of 13 amino acids. The germline gives CDR1 KGHSH, CDR2 LQKENI. CDR3 region: CASSPQWNTEAFF. The CDR3 DNA is TGTGCCAGCTCCCCTCAGTGGAACACTGAAGCTTTCTTT.

This clone is classed as medium-sized. The rearrangement uses TRBV5-4 and TRBJ1-1; possibly TRBD1 for D (5 bases). CDR1 and CDR2 from the germline V gene are SGHNT and YYREEE (reference sequence). The CDR3 spans 16 residues. V was cut by 0 bases and J by 2 bases, with 14 bases left in between. CDR3 residues: CASSLVQGSFNTEAFF. The CDR3 coding sequence is TGTGCCAGCAGCTTGGTTCAGGGTTCATTTAACACTGAAGCTTTCTTT.

There are a few counts of this clone. This sequence joins TRBV19 and TRBJ2-3; D may be TRBD1 (6 bases). The V gene's germline CDR1 is LNHDA and CDR2 SQIVND (reference sequence). The CDR3 is 12 residues long. Trimming cost V 3 bases and J 7 bases, with 8 bases left between them. CDR3 region: CASSIRGNTQYF. The DNA of the CDR3 is TGTGCCAGTAGTATTAGGGGGAATACGCAGTATTTT.

J is TRBJ1-4 and V is TRBV2; no definite D call. V lost 2 bases to trimming and J lost 7 bases, with 14 bases between them. Germline V gene data show CDR1 as SNHLY and CDR2 as FYNNEI. The CDR3 spans 15 residues. CDR3 region: CASSEYRYSSEKLFF. CDR3 bases: TGTGCCAGCAGTGAATACAGATACTCCTCTGAAAAACTGTTTTTT.

The chain carries TRBV6-6 and TRBJ1-5; D gene ambiguous. The CDR3 covers 13 residues. Trimming cost V 2 bases and J 3 bases, with 5 bases left between them. Germline CDR1 reads MNHNY; CDR2 reads SVGAGI (reference sequence). The CDR3 DNA sequence: TGTGCCAGCAGTTACGACTTCAATCAGCCCCAGCATTTT. This gives the protein CASSYDFNQPQHF.

The chain has TRBV18 and TRBJ2-7; TRBD1 matches at 9 bases. The CDR3 consists of 15 residues. Trimming at V came to 1 base and at J to 6 bases, leaving 7 bases not matched to a gene. The germline gives CDR1 KGHSH, CDR2 LQKENI. The CDR3, as DNA: TGTGCCAGCTCACCACGACAGGGGGATAAGGTCGAGCAGTACTTC. Amino acid sequence: CASSPRQGDKVEQYF.

As concerns this clone: The junction does not match germline at one end; this may be a read error. V is TRBV5-1 and J is TRBJ2-5; 9 bases are shared with TRBD1. Per germline, CDR1 SGHRS and CDR2 YFSETQ. The CDR3 totals 12 residues. CDR3 amino acids: CASSPHRDRAHF. The CDR3 DNA is TGCGCCAGCAGCCCACACCGGGACAGGGCCCACTTC.

The sample holds one count of this clone. The rearrangement joins TRBV6-1 to TRBJ1-5; D might be TRBD1 (5 bases). This CDR3 region has 13 residues. Deletions cut 5 bases from V and 5 bases from J, with 10 bases between. The germline CDR1 and CDR2 sequences are MNHNS and SASEGT. This CDR3 is CASSLGEYQPQHF. The CDR3, as DNA: TGTGCCAGCAGTTTAGGGGAATATCAGCCCCAGCATTTT.

The chain joins TRBV19 to TRBJ1-1; D possibly corresponds to TRBD1 (6 bases). Looked up from germline, CDR1 is LNHDA and CDR2 is SQIVND (reference sequence). V lost 6 bases and J lost 7, with 18 bases in between. The CDR3 length is 14 residues. CDR3: CASRNNGGALEAFF. CDR3 bases: TGTGCCAGTAGAAATAATGGGGGCGCCCTTGAAGCTTTCTTT.